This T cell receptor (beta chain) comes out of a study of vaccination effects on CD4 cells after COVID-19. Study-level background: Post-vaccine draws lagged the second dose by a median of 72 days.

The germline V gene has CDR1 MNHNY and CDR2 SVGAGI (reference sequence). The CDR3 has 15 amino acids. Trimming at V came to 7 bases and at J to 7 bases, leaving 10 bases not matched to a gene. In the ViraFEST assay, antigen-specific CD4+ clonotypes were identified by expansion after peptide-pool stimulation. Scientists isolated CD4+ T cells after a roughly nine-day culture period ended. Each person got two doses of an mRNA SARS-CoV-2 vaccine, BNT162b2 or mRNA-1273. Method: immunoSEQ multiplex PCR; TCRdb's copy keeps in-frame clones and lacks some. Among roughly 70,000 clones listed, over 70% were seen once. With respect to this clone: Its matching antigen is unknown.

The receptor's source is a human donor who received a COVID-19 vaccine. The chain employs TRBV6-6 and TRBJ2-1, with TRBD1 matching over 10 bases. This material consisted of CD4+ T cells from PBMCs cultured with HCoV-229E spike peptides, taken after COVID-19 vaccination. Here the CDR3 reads CASILTGGAWNEQFF. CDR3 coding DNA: TGTGCCAGCATTCTGACAGGGGGCGCATGGAATGAGCAGTTCTTC.